The sequence of this T cell receptor beta chain was determined in a study of T-cell reconstitution after alpha-beta-depleted transplantation in children. With V trimmed by 8 bases and J by 7 bases, 3 bases remained unmatched. CDR3 size: 13 residues. Preparation of the TCRbeta library used unique molecular identifiers. TCRdb redid the calling of the PCR reads with MiXCR, one entry per CDR3 protein. This table has fewer than 250,000 distinct CDR3 sequences, around 7.5% appearing once. Regarding the study as a whole: Once a year had passed after transplant, T-cell counts and diversity came mostly from newly produced T cells. Several hundred rapidly expanded clones from non-depleted graft cells reportedly supplied alpha-beta T cells about two months post-transplant. Surviving recipient T cells and thymic progenitors accounted for the high day-60 TCRbeta diversity observed in some patients.

This clonotype was seen repeatedly, ten times or more. Antigen unknown. The receptor's source is a male patient younger than 18 who had a stem cell transplant for acute lymphoblastic leukemia, so the T cells may come from the graft donor. The specimen comprised PBMCs, mostly from graft donor cells, sampled 180 days after TCRalphabeta/CD19-depleted stem cell transplant. V and J are TRBV12-3 or TRBV12-4 and TRBJ2-2; the match to TRBD1 covers 11 bases. Here the CDR3 DNA reads TGTGCCAGCGCGGGACAGGGGGACGGGGAGCTGTTTTTT. It translates to CASAGQGDGELFF.